This T cell receptor (beta chain) was identified during a study of tumor and adjacent non-tumor tissue in lung cancer. Turning to the study itself: The patients, approximately 9 men and roughly 5 women, were about 30 to 76 with stage I to III disease.

Study-wide results and caveats: Significantly higher TCR diversity was found in tumor than normal lung. Top 100 clones took a larger repertoire share in normal lung.

The CDR3 is made up of 12 amino acids. The germline gives CDR1 SQVTM, CDR2 ANQGSEA. Trimming took 6 bases from V and 1 from J, leaving 9 bases between them. A modified ARM-PCR protocol with three rounds of nested PCR amplified TCRbeta. TCRdb reprocessed the multiplex PCR reads via MiXCR and lists one record per CDR3 protein. The data show tens of thousands of distinct CDR3 sequences, around 70% seen once. No cell sorting was done before RNA was extracted from the tissue. Distant lung tissue was collected more than 3 cm away from the tumor edge. This clonotype was seen ten or more times. Antigen specificity is unknown.

This chain uses TRBV29-1 with TRBJ2-5; maybe TRBD1 (5 bases). The specimen was distant non-tumor lung tissue. This sequence originates from a woman in her forties or fifties with non-small cell lung cancer. The CDR3 loop reads CSVSDTQETQYF. The CDR3 nucleotides read TGCAGCGTATCGGACACCCAAGAGACCCAGTACTTC. The complete variable domain, with remaining parts taken from reference TRBV29-1 and TRBJ2-5, reads SAVISQKPSRDICQRGTSLTIQCQVDSQVTMMFWYRQQPGQSLTLIATANQGSEATYESGFVIDKFPISRPNLTFSTLTVSNMSPEDSSIYLCSVSDTQETQYFGPGTRLLVL.